These 20 T cell receptor beta chains came from one sample sequenced in a study of T cell responses to AZD1222 COVID-19 vaccine. Profiled with immunoSEQ multiplex PCR; TCRdb holds only in-frame clones, not every one. Among about 120,000 clones listed, around nine tenths were seen once. The starting material was peripheral blood, obtained on day 0 of AZD1222 vaccination. These receptors all stem from an adult in good health.

The chain uses TRBV13 and TRBJ2-7; possible D gene TRBD1, 6 bases. The germline V and J ends were trimmed by 3 bases and 2 bases, with 14 bases remaining between them. The length of the CDR3 is 15 residues. Germline-derived CDR1 and CDR2 are PRHDT and FYEKMQ (reference sequence). The CDR3 loop is CASSFNPGQAYEQYF. DNA of the CDR3: TGTGCCAGCAGCTTTAATCCGGGACAAGCCTACGAGCAGTACTTC.

Concerning this clone itself: Other DNA sequences in the same sample also yield this CDR3. The CDR3 loop is CASSLGRGEQFF. The CDR3 DNA reads as TGTGCCAGCAGTTTGGGGCGTGGTGAGCAGTTCTTC. The gene calls are TRBV12-3 or TRBV12-4 and TRBJ2-1; D may be TRBD1 (5 bases). The V end was cut by 3 bases, the J end by 9 bases, with 9 bases between. CDR3 size: 12 residues.

This chain joins TRBV19 and TRBJ2-3; 13 nucleotides line up with TRBD2. Germline lookup yields CDR1 LNHDA and CDR2 SQIVND (reference sequence). This CDR3 spans 18 amino acids. V lost 6 bases and J lost 0; bases outside the gene matches: 9. The DNA of the CDR3 is TGTGCCAGTAGCCGTGGGGGACTAGCGGGACAAAGCACAGATACGCAGTATTTT. This gives the protein CASSRGGLAGQSTDTQYF.

This clone was counted once. This chain uses TRBV24-1 with TRBJ2-1; the D is unclear. The V and J ends lost 5 bases and 0 bases respectively, with 4 bases between them. The CDR3 is 13 amino acids. In germline, CDR1 is KGHDR, CDR2 SFDVKD. The CDR3 here is CATSGGSYNEQFF. Here the CDR3 DNA reads TGTGCCACCAGTGGAGGCTCCTACAATGAGCAGTTCTTC.

The chain couples TRBV14 to TRBJ1-6, with D possibly TRBD1 on 5 matching bases. Germline V gives CDR1 SGHDN, CDR2 FVKESK. The CDR3 has 15 amino acids. Trimming removed 3 bases from V and 8 bases from J, with 14 bases in between. DNA of the CDR3: TGTGCCAGCAGCCAGGGCGGGGCCGCCGATTCACCCCTCCACTTT. This codes for CASSQGGAADSPLHF.

DNA of the CDR3: TGTGCCAGCAGTCGGGACACGAGTATGGATGGCTACACCTTC. Its translation is CASSRDTSMDGYTF. The chain combines TRBV2 with TRBJ1-2, with D possibly matching TRBD1 (6 bases). V lost 5 bases, J lost 6 bases, and 16 bases lay in between. This CDR3 has 14 amino acids. Per germline, CDR1 SNHLY and CDR2 FYNNEI.

The rearrangement links TRBV9 to TRBJ2-1; D not certain. The CDR3 covers 14 residues. Germline loops: CDR1 SGDLS, CDR2 YYNGEE. V was clipped by 4 bases and J by 4 bases, with 12 bases between them. The CDR3 reads CASSPAEAYNEQFF. In DNA, the CDR3 is TGTGCCAGCAGCCCAGCCGAGGCTTACAATGAGCAGTTCTTC. The entire variable domain, with the rest obtained from reference TRBV9 and TRBJ2-1, is as follows: DSGVTQTPKHLITATGQRVTLRCSPRSGDLSVYWYQQSLDQGLQFLIQYYNGEERAKGNILERFSAQQFPDLHSELNLSSLELGDSALYFCASSPAEAYNEQFFGPGTRLTVL.

V usage is TRBV7-9 and J usage is TRBJ2-3, with 8 bases fitting TRBD2. The CDR3 totals 15 residues. The V and J ends lost 1 base and 3 bases, in that order; junction bases with no gene match: 3. Germline V gives CDR1 SEHNR, CDR2 FQNEAQ (reference sequence). CDR3: CASSLGGTRTDTQYF. CDR3 bases: TGTGCCAGCAGCTTAGGCGGGACTAGGACAGATACGCAGTATTTT. Drawing the rest from reference TRBV7-9 and TRBJ2-3, the complete variable domain is DTGVSQNPRHKITKRGQNVTFRCDPISEHNRLYWYRQTLGQGPEFLTYFQNEAQLEKSRLLSDRFSAERPKGSFSTLEIQRTEQGDSAMYLCASSLGGTRTDTQYFGPGTRLTVL.

The rearrangement links TRBV12-3 or TRBV12-4 to TRBJ2-3, with unresolved D. CDR3 length: 12 residues. V lost 5 bases to trimming and J lost 3 bases, with 6 bases between them. The CDR3 sequence: CASSRVTDTQYF. The DNA for the CDR3 is TGTGCCAGCAGTCGGGTAACAGATACGCAGTATTTT.

The V and J genes are TRBV18 and TRBJ2-5; the match to TRBD1 covers 8 bases. This CDR3 contains 16 residues. Germline V lookup: CDR1 KGHSH, CDR2 LQKENI. V lost 3 bases and J lost 2; bases outside the gene matches: 8. The CDR3 here is CASSPLAGGRQETQYF. The CDR3 region has the DNA TGTGCCAGCTCACCCCTCGCAGGGGGCAGGCAAGAGACCCAGTACTTC. Drawing the rest from reference TRBV18 and TRBJ2-5, the complete variable domain is NAGVMQNPRHLVRRRGQEARLRCSPMKGHSHVYWYRQLPEEGLKFMVYLQKENIIDESGMPKERFSAEFPKEGPSILRIQQVVRGDSAAYFCASSPLAGGRQETQYFGPGTRLLVL.

This rearrangement joins TRBV7-2 to TRBJ1-5; no definite D call. Germline loops: CDR1 SGHTA, CDR2 FQGNSA. The CDR3 covers 14 residues. V was pared by 6 bases and J by 0 bases, with 9 bases between. CDR3 nucleotide sequence: TGTGCCAGCAGTCTTCTGAATAGCAATCAGCCCCAGCATTTT. Its translation: CASSLLNSNQPQHF.

In its sample, this clone ranks as large (0.1 to 1%). The chain combines TRBV5-1 with TRBJ2-5; D is perhaps TRBD2 (5 bases). V dropped 1 base and J dropped 3 bases, with 16 bases sitting between them. Looked up from germline, CDR1 is SGHRS and CDR2 is YFSETQ. There are 16 residues in the CDR3. The CDR3 DNA reads as TGCGCCAGCAGCTTGTCCCTCCGGGGTTTTAAAGAGACCCAGTACTTC. It specifies CASSLSLRGFKETQYF.

The rearrangement joins TRBV2 to TRBJ1-1; TRBD1 is a possible D gene (6 bases). Trimming removed 7 bases at V and 2 bases at J, with 11 bases between. The CDR3 sequence is 13 residues long. Germline CDR1 reads SNHLY; CDR2 reads FYNNEI. The CDR3, as DNA: TGTGCCAGCAACCCCGGGGGCAACACTGAAGCTTTCTTT. Protein: CASNPGGNTEAFF. Complete variable domain (other parts from reference TRBV2 and TRBJ1-1): EPEVTQTPSHQVTQMGQEVILRCVPISNHLYFYWYRQILGQKVEFLVSFYNNEISEKSEIFDDQFSVERPDGSNFTLKIRSTKLEDSAMYFCASNPGGNTEAFFGQGTRLTVV.

The chain carries TRBV12-3 or TRBV12-4 and TRBJ1-2; 7 nucleotides align to TRBD1. CDR3 length: 13 amino acids. Unmatched junction bases numbered 3, after V lost 4 bases and J lost 4 bases. CDR3 amino acids: CASSSDRLYGYTF. The CDR3 DNA reads TGTGCCAGCAGTTCGGACAGGCTCTATGGCTACACCTTC.

The rearrangement links TRBV28 to TRBJ2-2; 7 bases are a match to TRBD2. The CDR3 has 16 amino acids. The germline gives CDR1 MDHEN, CDR2 SYDVKM. V lost 5 bases to trimming and J lost 3 bases; unmatched junction nucleotides: 9. The CDR3 DNA reads TGTGCCAGCAGTCCAGCCGGGAGCGGGGACACCGGGGAGCTGTTTTTT. It is translated as CASSPAGSGDTGELFF.

The chain carries TRBV11-3 and TRBJ2-7; D unresolved. The CDR3 spans 14 residues. Trimming took 2 bases from V and 0 from J, leaving 8 bases between them. The germline V gene encodes CDR1 SGHNT and CDR2 YENEEA. The CDR3 reads CASSLSRSSYEQYF. For the CDR3, the DNA is TGTGCCAGCAGCTTAAGCAGGAGCTCCTACGAGCAGTACTTC.

This clone has a single count. The V call is TRBV5-1, the J call TRBJ2-7, with 8 bases lining up with TRBD1. The CDR3 spans 14 residues. Trimming removed 3 bases from V and 5 bases from J; junction bases left unmatched: 7. Per the germline V gene, CDR1 is SGHRS and CDR2 is YFSETQ. CDR3 nucleotides: TGCGCCAGCAGCTCTGGACAGGGTACCCACGAGCAGTACTTC. Its translation is CASSSGQGTHEQYF.

The rearrangement links TRBV24-1 to TRBJ1-5; D is possibly TRBD1 (6 bases). CDR1 is KGHDR, CDR2 SFDVKD, per germline. This CDR3 has 14 residues. Between the trimmed V and J ends, which lost 7 bases and 9 bases, there was a span of 18 bases. The CDR3 region is CATSEGGSGGPQHF. As DNA, the CDR3 is TGTGCCACCAGCGAGGGGGGGAGCGGGGGGCCCCAGCATTTT.

V and J are TRBV4-1 and TRBJ2-7; 7 bases agree with TRBD2. The V gene end was trimmed by 2 bases and the J gene end by 0 bases; junction bases not matched to a gene: 4. CDR3 size: 15 residues. Germline assignment: CDR1 MGHRA and CDR2 YSYEKL. The CDR3 DNA reads as TGCGCCAGCAGCCAAATCACGGGGGGCTCCTACGAGCAGTACTTC. It translates to CASSQITGGSYEQYF.

The genes are TRBV28 and TRBJ1-1; a weak D match, TRBD1 (5 bases). V shed 4 bases and J shed 4 bases, with 16 bases lying between them. Germline V gene data show CDR1 as MDHEN and CDR2 as SYDVKM. The CDR3 totals 15 residues. This CDR3 is CASSSAGAGGTEAFF. The CDR3 coding sequence is TGTGCCAGCAGTTCGGCGGGCGCTGGGGGCACTGAAGCTTTCTTT.